These 3 T cell receptor beta chains were all obtained from the same sample, sequenced in a study of immune evolution from preneoplasia to lung adenocarcinoma. The protocol was immunoSEQ multiplex PCR, while the TCRdb copy is restricted to in-frame clones and leaves out a portion. The table includes a few thousand clones, about three quarters detected once. The sequencing input was FFPE minimally invasive lung adenocarcinoma tissue. The receptors here all came from a person aged 60 to 80 with lung adenocarcinoma.

The chain joins TRBV7-8 to TRBJ1-1; no firm D call. Trimming removed 1 base from V and 1 base from J, with 7 bases in between. The CDR3 loop spans 14 amino acids. Germline-derived CDR1 and CDR2 are SGHVS and FQNEAQ. CDR3 region: CASSLVRGNTEAFF. CDR3 sequence (DNA): TGTGCCAGCAGCTTAGTACGAGGGAACACTGAAGCTTTCTTT.

Concerning this clone itself: A read error may produce the germline difference seen at one junction end. This chain joins TRBV7-7 and TRBJ2-1, with TRBD2 matching 9 bases. CDR1 SSHAT and CDR2 FNYEAQ come from the germline V gene (reference sequence). The CDR3 spans 15 residues. This CDR3 reads CASSLALAGINEQFF. CDR3 coding DNA: TGTGCTAGCAGCTTAGCGCTAGCGGGAATAAATGAGCAGTTCTTC.

J is TRBJ2-7 and V is TRBV2; 8 bases map to TRBD1. Germline-derived CDR1 and CDR2 are SNHLY and FYNNEI. After removal of 5 bases from V and 2 bases from J, the junction contained 8 bases not matched to a gene. The CDR3 is 15 residues long. The CDR3 nucleotides are TGTGCCAGCAGTCTGAAACAGGGGGTAGCCTACGAGCAGTACTTC. This codes for CASSLKQGVAYEQYF.